Listed below are T cell receptor beta chains from one sample, sequenced in a study of blood T cell repertoires in COVID-19. TCRdb's table, derived via immunoSEQ multiplex PCR, lists solely in-frame clones and lacks some. In the table there are 110,000 to 150,000 clones, over 80% of which are singletons. The source material was PBMCs or T cells enriched from blood (not recorded which). The receptors derive from a woman in her thirties or forties who had recovered from COVID-19. Both conserved end residues are trimmed from each CDR3. D genes are given only for firm matches. Where a row states a size, it is once, few, many or the class of an expanded clone; other rows omit it.

d_gene,v_gene,j_gene,abundance,CDR3aa
TRBD1,TRBV12-3/TRBV12-4,TRBJ1-1,-,ASRRTGKTEAF
TRBD1,TRBV19,TRBJ1-2,-,ASSLEGQSYGYT
-,TRBV7-3,TRBJ2-1,-,ASRVQPGRINEQF
-,TRBV4-1,TRBJ1-2,few,ASSQAGEGYT
TRBD1,TRBV11-2,TRBJ2-5,-,ASSFPPQQGTQETQY
TRBD2,TRBV5-1,TRBJ2-1,-,ASNGLAGDYYNEQF
-,TRBV3-1/TRBV3-2,TRBJ2-5,-,ASSQDSGTGETQY
-,TRBV2,TRBJ1-6,-,ASSELEGDNNSPLH
TRBD1,TRBV30,TRBJ1-2,-,AWRSGQGYGYT
TRBD1,TRBV6-5,TRBJ1-1,-,ASRPGTGRTEAF
TRBD2,TRBV2,TRBJ2-1,-,ASIGVGGSRNEQF
TRBD2,TRBV11-2,TRBJ2-5,-,ASSLGVAGGETQY
TRBD1,TRBV2,TRBJ1-2,many,ASSDFRQGEDGYT
-,TRBV19,TRBJ2-6,-,ASSPGLSGANVLT
TRBD1,TRBV19,TRBJ2-7,-,ASSISGQFYEQY
-,TRBV2,TRBJ2-7,-,ASTPEGAGPYEQY
TRBD1,TRBV5-6,TRBJ1-5,-,ASSPGQGRYQPQH
-,TRBV5-4,TRBJ2-2,-,ASSLGGGSTGELF
-,TRBV4-1,TRBJ1-1,-,ASSALATTLEAF
-,TRBV19,TRBJ1-5,-,ASSLIGDNQPQH
-,TRBV12-3/TRBV12-4,TRBJ2-1,few,ASSLGAVNEQF
TRBD1,TRBV12-3/TRBV12-4,TRBJ2-3,once,ASSPDRGAQY